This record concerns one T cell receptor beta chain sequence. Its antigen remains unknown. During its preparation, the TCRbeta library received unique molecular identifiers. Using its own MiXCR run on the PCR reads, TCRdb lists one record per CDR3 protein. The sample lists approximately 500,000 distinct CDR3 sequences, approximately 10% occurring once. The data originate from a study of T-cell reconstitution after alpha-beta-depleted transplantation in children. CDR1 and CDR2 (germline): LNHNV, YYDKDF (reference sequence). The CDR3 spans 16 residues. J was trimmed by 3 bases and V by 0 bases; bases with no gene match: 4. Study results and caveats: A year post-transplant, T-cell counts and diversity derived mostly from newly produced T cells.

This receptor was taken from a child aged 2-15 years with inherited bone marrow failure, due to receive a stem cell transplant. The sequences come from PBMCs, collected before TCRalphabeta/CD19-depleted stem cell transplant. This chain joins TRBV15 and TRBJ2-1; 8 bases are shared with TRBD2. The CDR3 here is CATSRDLAGGYNEQFF. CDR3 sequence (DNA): TGTGCCACCAGCAGAGACCTAGCGGGCGGCTACAATGAGCAGTTCTTC.